One and the same sample provided the 23 T cell receptor beta chains below, sequenced in a study of CD8 T cells in ankylosing spondylitis. Study-wide results and caveats: What seemed typical of ankylosing spondylitis blood was a TCR beta motif built from roughly eight highly homologous variants.

These receptors' targets are unknown. TCRdb reanalysed the 5' RACE reads using MiXCR and keeps one entry per CDR3 protein. The data show some 840,000 distinct CDR3 sequences, 10% to 15% seen once. The sample consisted of blood, either unsorted or a sorted T cell fraction (not recorded which). The receptor set was obtained from a male donor with ankylosing spondylitis.

This clonotype was seen more than once but under ten times. The J gene is TRBJ2-3, the V gene TRBV7-9; the D gene is possibly TRBD1 (5 bases). Germline CDR1 and CDR2: SEHNR and FQNEAQ (reference sequence). The CDR3 totals 14 residues. Trimming took 5 bases from V and 2 from J, leaving 11 bases between them. The chain's CDR3 is CASSRTKLTDTQYF. The CDR3 DNA reads as TGTGCCAGCAGCCGGACAAAACTCACAGATACGCAGTATTTT.

The J gene is TRBJ1-2, the V gene TRBV9, with D unresolved. V lost 0 bases and J 4 bases, leaving 19 bases between the germline ends. From germline, CDR1 is SGDLS and CDR2 YYNGEE. CDR3 length equals 17 residues. The chain's CDR3 is CASSVGVGGRAAYGYTF. CDR3 DNA sequence: TGTGCCAGCAGCGTAGGGGTCGGCGGACGGGCGGCCTATGGCTACACCTTC.

This clonotype showed up just a few times. This sequence joins TRBV11-2 and TRBJ1-2, with 9 nucleotides matching TRBD1. From germline, CDR1 is SGHAT and CDR2 FQNNGV. V lost 5 bases and J lost 7; bases outside the gene matches: 14. The CDR3 runs to 16 residues. This CDR3 reads CASSPFATGTGFGYTF. The CDR3 DNA sequence: TGTGCCAGCAGCCCCTTTGCTACCGGGACAGGGTTTGGCTACACCTTC.

The chain couples TRBV20-1 to TRBJ2-1; TRBD2 matches 9 bases. The trim removed 6 bases at V and 4 bases at J, leaving 13 bases unmatched. The length of the CDR3 is 16 residues. Germline assignment: CDR1 DFQATT and CDR2 SNEGSKA (reference sequence). The CDR3, as DNA: TGCAGTGCACCACGGGGTAGCGGGAGTTCTTACAATGAGCAGTTCTTC. This sequence encodes CSAPRGSGSSYNEQFF.

The chain has TRBV7-3 and TRBJ2-7; possibly TRBD1 for D (6 bases). The CDR3 has 14 amino acids. Germline V gives CDR1 SGHTA, CDR2 FQGTGA. The V end lost 5 bases, the J end lost 2 bases, and 13 bases lay between the germline ends. The chain's CDR3 is CASSQKGGPYEQYF. CDR3 nucleotide sequence: TGTGCCAGCAGCCAAAAAGGGGGTCCCTACGAGCAGTACTTC.

This clonotype came up many times. The V call is TRBV7-2, the J call TRBJ1-6; D possibly corresponds to TRBD1 (5 bases). Germline assignment: CDR1 SGHTA and CDR2 FQGNSA. Trimming stripped 2 bases from V and 7 bases from J, with 12 bases between. CDR3 length: 15 amino acids. The CDR3: CASSLRGGWNSPLHF. The CDR3 nucleotides read TGTGCCAGCAGCTTACGCGGGGGTTGGAATTCACCCCTCCACTTT.

This clonotype was observed a few times. The CDR3 loop is CASSQIQGEYGEQFF. CDR3 in DNA: TGTGCCAGCAGCCAGATACAGGGGGAGTACGGTGAGCAGTTCTTC. This chain joins TRBV3-1 and TRBJ2-1; 8 bases map to TRBD1. V lost 3 bases, J lost 9 bases, and 10 bases stayed unmatched. The CDR3 loop spans 15 amino acids. Germline loops: CDR1 LGHDT, CDR2 YNNKEL (reference sequence).

The sample holds a few counts of this clonotype. The chain uses TRBV20-1 and TRBJ1-5, with D hard to call. Germline-derived CDR1 and CDR2 are DFQATT and SNEGSKA (reference sequence). The CDR3 totals 11 residues. Trimming shortened V by 6 bases and J by 5 bases, and 8 bases separated the two germline ends. In nucleotides, the CDR3 is TGCAGTGCACAGATTGATCAGCCCCAGCATTTT. Translated, it gives CSAQIDQPQHF.

The rearrangement joins TRBV28 to TRBJ2-7, with 7 bases fitting TRBD2. J gave up 2 bases and V 5 bases, and 9 bases lay outside the gene matches. CDR1 and CDR2 from the germline V gene are MDHEN and SYDVKM. There are 15 residues in the CDR3. CDR3 sequence reads: CASSVGGNSPYEQYF. The CDR3 nucleotides read TGTGCCAGCAGTGTGGGGGGGAATAGTCCCTACGAGCAGTACTTC.

This clonotype was recorded many times. The genes are TRBV5-1 and TRBJ1-1; tentative D call: TRBD1 (5 bases). This CDR3 contains 15 residues. The germline V gene has CDR1 SGHRS and CDR2 YFSETQ. V was clipped by 2 bases and J by 4 bases, with 15 bases between them. This CDR3 is CASSFGTAVGTEAFF. CDR3 DNA: TGCGCCAGCAGCTTCGGGACGGCCGTTGGCACTGAAGCTTTCTTT. Full variable domain (remainder filled in from reference TRBV5-1 and TRBJ1-1): KAGVTQTPRYLIKTRGQQVTLSCSPISGHRSVSWYQQTPGQGLQFLFEYFSETQRNKGNFPGRFSGRQFSNSRSEMNVSTLELGDSALYLCASSFGTAVGTEAFFGQGTRLTVV.

This clonotype came up many times. This chain uses TRBV5-6 with TRBJ2-5; D is uncertain. This CDR3 region has 13 residues. V lost 4 bases, J lost 4 bases, and 11 bases lay in between. Germline lookup yields CDR1 SGHDT and CDR2 YYEEEE. CDR3: CASSRRDLETQYF. CDR3 DNA sequence: TGTGCCAGCAGCCGTCGTGACTTAGAGACCCAGTACTTC.

This clonotype was picked up a small number of times. This chain uses TRBV12-3 or TRBV12-4 with TRBJ1-5; 8 bases are a match to TRBD1. CDR3 length: 16 residues. The V segment lost 6 bases and the J segment 6 bases; nucleotides outside the gene matches: 13. In nucleotides, the CDR3 is TGTGCCAGCAGCCTTTCCTCAGGGGGCCGGGTTCAGCCCCAGCATTTT. Protein product: CASSLSSGGRVQPQHF.

Remarks on this clonotype: This may be a read error, as it is one base from a much larger clone. The chain carries TRBV29-1 and TRBJ2-7, with D hard to call. V lost 1 base, J lost 1 base, and 8 bases lay in between. The CDR3 covers 13 residues. Germline loops: CDR1 SQVTM, CDR2 ANQGSEA. CDR3 protein: CSVEGRGSYEQYF. The CDR3 DNA reads TGCAGCGTTGAAGGGAGAGGATCCTACGAGCAGTACTTC.

The sample holds a few counts of this clonotype. The gene calls are TRBV5-5 and TRBJ2-5; D gene uncertain. This CDR3 contains 13 residues. The ends were cut back, 3 bases at V and 7 bases at J, with 13 bases in the middle. Germline loops: CDR1 SGHKS, CDR2 YYEKEE (reference sequence). CDR3 in amino acids: CASSSGSVGTQYF. In DNA, the CDR3 is TGTGCCAGCAGCTCCGGGTCGGTGGGGACCCAGTACTTC.

This clonotype came up a few times. The J gene is TRBJ2-7, the V gene TRBV10-1; 11 bases match TRBD1. The J segment lost 2 bases and the V segment lost 2 bases, leaving 2 bases of the junction unmatched. CDR1 and CDR2 (germline): WNHNN, SYGVQD (reference sequence). This CDR3 region has 15 residues. Written as DNA, the CDR3 is TGCGCCAGCAGTGAGGGGACAGGGGGACCCTACGAGCAGTACTTC. It is translated as CASSEGTGGPYEQYF.

The sample holds a few counts of this clonotype. This chain links TRBV5-1 with TRBJ2-3, with TRBD2 identical over 7 bases. The J segment lost 4 bases and the V segment lost 4 bases, leaving 15 bases of the junction unmatched. The CDR3 has 17 residues. The germline CDR1 and CDR2 sequences are SGHRS and YFSETQ. CDR3 in DNA: TGCGCCAGCAGCCTAAGACCCGGACTAGTAGTTCCAGATACGCAGTATTTT. Amino acid sequence: CASSLRPGLVVPDTQYF.

The genes are TRBV20-1 and TRBJ2-5; possibly TRBD2 for D (5 bases). The CDR3 runs to 13 residues. Looked up from germline, CDR1 is DFQATT and CDR2 is SNEGSKA (reference sequence). V gave up 6 bases and J gave up 4 bases, with 15 bases separating them. The CDR3 DNA is TGCAGTGCGTCGGGATTCAAAGGAGAGACCCAGTACTTC. It specifies CSASGFKGETQYF.

This clonotype was counted between two and nine times. The chain has TRBV5-1 and TRBJ1-2, with D unclear. V lost 4 bases to trimming and J lost 0 bases, with 10 bases between them. Germline V lookup: CDR1 SGHRS, CDR2 YFSETQ. The CDR3 has 14 residues. The CDR3 sequence is CASSMTASNYGYTF. In DNA form, the CDR3 reads TGCGCCAGCAGCATGACGGCTTCTAACTATGGCTACACCTTC.

The chain couples TRBV6-1 to TRBJ2-1, with TRBD2 matching over 14 bases. J was trimmed by 11 bases and V by 10 bases; bases with no gene match: 13. From germline, CDR1 is MNHNS and CDR2 SASEGT. CDR3 length: 15 amino acids. Here the CDR3 DNA reads TGTGCCACGGGACTAGCGGGGGATAATACAATGAAGCAGTTCTTC. Encoded protein: CATGLAGDNTMKQFF.

This clonotype was observed many times. One junction end does not reproduce the germline sequence, and a read error may be involved. The V and J genes are TRBV7-7 and TRBJ2-1, with 9 bases identical to TRBD2. CDR1 SSHAT and CDR2 FNYEAQ come from the germline V gene (reference sequence). The length of the CDR3 is 13 residues. CDR3 nucleotides: TGTGCTAGCAGCTTAGCGGGGGTTAATGAGCAGTTCTTC. As protein: CASSLAGVNEQFF.

This chain uses TRBV5-1 with TRBJ2-4, with a weak D call TRBD1 (6 bases). Germline V lookup: CDR1 SGHRS, CDR2 YFSETQ. With 0 bases removed from V and 0 bases from J, the gap between germline ends came to 10 bases. CDR3 length: 16 amino acids. The CDR3 spells CASSLEGGVAKNIQYF. The CDR3 DNA is TGCGCCAGCAGCTTGGAAGGGGGAGTAGCCAAAAACATTCAGTACTTC.

The rearrangement joins TRBV9 to TRBJ1-1, with 8 bases lining up with TRBD1. The length of the CDR3 is 14 residues. CDR1 is SGDLS, CDR2 YYNGEE, per germline. V lost 4 bases and J lost 8; bases outside the gene matches: 10. The CDR3 is CASSNQGASREAFF. The DNA of the CDR3 is TGTGCCAGCAGCAACCAGGGGGCGTCTCGGGAAGCTTTCTTT.

This clonotype was recorded many times. The chain recombines TRBV6-5 with TRBJ2-5; no firm D call. CDR1 is MNHEY, CDR2 SVGAGI, per germline. The CDR3 loop spans 13 amino acids. V lost 0 bases to trimming and J lost 5 bases, with 7 bases between them. For the CDR3, the DNA is TGTGCCAGCAGTTACTCGACCGGGGAGACCCAGTACTTC. Protein product: CASSYSTGETQYF.